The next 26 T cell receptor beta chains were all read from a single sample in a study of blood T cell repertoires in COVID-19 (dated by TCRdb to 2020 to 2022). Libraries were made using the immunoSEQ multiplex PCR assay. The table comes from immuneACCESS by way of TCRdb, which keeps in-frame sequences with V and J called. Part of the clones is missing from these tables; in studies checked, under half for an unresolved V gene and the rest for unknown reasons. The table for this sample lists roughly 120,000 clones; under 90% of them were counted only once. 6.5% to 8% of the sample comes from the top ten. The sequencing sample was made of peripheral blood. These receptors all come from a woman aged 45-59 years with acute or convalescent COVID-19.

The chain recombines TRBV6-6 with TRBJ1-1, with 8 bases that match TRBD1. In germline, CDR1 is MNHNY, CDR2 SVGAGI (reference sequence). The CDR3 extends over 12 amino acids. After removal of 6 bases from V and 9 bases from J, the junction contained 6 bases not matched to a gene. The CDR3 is CASSKQGGQAFF. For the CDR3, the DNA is TGTGCCAGCAGCAAACAGGGGGGACAAGCTTTCTTT.

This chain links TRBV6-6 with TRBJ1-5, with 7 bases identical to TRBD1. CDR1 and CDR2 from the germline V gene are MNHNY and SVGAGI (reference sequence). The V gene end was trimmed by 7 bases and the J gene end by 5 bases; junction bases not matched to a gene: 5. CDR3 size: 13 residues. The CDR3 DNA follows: TGTGCCAGCAACAGGGGCCGCGATCAGCCCCAGCATTTT. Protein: CASNRGRDQPQHF.

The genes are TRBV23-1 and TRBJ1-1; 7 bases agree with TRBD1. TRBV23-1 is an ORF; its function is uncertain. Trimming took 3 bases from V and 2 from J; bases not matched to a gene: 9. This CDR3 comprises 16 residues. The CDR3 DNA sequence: TGCGCCAGCAGTCATGGGCAGGGACAGACAAACACTGAAGCTTTCTTT. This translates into CASSHGQGQTNTEAFF.

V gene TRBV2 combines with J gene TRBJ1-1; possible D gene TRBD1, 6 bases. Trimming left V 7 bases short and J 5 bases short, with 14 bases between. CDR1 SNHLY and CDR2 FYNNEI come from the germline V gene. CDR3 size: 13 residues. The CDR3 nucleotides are TGTGCCAGCACTACACAGGGATGGACTGAAGCTTTCTTT. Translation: CASTTQGWTEAFF. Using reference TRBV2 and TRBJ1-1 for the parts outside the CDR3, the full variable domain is EPEVTQTPSHQVTQMGQEVILRCVPISNHLYFYWYRQILGQKVEFLVSFYNNEISEKSEIFDDQFSVERPDGSNFTLKIRSTKLEDSAMYFCASTTQGWTEAFFGQGTRLTVV.

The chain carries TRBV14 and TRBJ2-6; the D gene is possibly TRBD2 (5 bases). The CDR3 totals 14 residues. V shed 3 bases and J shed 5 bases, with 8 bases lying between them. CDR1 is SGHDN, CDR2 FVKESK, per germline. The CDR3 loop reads CASSQGSRANVLTF. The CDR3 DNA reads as TGTGCCAGCAGCCAGGGGAGTCGGGCCAACGTCCTGACTTTC. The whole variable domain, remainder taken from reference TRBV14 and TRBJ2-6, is EAGVTQFPSHSVIEKGQTVTLRCDPISGHDNLYWYRRVMGKEIKFLLHFVKESKQDESGMPNNRFLAERTGGTYSTLKVQPAELEDSGVYFCASSQGSRANVLTFGAGSRLTVL.

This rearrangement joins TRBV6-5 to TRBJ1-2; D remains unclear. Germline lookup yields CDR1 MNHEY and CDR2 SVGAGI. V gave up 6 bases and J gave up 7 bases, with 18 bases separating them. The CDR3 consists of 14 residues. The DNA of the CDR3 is TGTGCCAGCAGCGCCCAGTGGGCCGTGGGTGGCTACACCTTC. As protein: CASSAQWAVGGYTF.

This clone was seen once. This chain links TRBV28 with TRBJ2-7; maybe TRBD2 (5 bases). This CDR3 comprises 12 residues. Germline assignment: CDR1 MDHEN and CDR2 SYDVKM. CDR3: CVVGDGPYEQYF. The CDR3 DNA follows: TGTGTCGTCGGGGATGGGCCCTACGAGCAGTACTTC. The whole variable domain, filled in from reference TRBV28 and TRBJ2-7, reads DVKVTQSSRYLVKRTGEKVFLECVQDMDHENMFWYRQDPGLGLRLIYFSYDVKMKEKGDIPEGYSVSREKKERFSLILESASTNQTSMYLCVVGDGPYEQYFGPGTRLTVT.

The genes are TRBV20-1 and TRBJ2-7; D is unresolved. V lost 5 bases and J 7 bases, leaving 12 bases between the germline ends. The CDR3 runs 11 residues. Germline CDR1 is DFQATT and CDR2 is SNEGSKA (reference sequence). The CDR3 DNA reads TGCAGTGCTCCCAAAAATCGGGAGCAGTACTTC. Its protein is CSAPKNREQYF.

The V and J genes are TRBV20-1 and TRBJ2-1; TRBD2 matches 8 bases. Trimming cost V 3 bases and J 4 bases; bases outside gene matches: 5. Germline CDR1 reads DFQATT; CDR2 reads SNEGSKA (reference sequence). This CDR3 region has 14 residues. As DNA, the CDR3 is TGCAGTGCTAGTTTCCCGGGGGGGTACAATGAGCAGTTCTTC. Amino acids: CSASFPGGYNEQFF.

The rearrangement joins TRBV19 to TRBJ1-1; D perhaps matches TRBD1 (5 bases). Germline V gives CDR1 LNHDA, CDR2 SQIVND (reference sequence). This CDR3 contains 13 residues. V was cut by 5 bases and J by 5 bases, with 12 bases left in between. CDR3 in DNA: TGTGCCAGTAGTTCAGGGTCGCGAACTGAAGCTTTCTTT. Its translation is CASSSGSRTEAFF. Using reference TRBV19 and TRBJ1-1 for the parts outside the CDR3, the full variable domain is DGGITQSPKYLFRKEGQNVTLSCEQNLNHDAMYWYRQDPGQGLRLIYYSQIVNDFQKGDIAEGYSVSREKKESFPLTVTSAQKNPTAFYLCASSSGSRTEAFFGQGTRLTVV.

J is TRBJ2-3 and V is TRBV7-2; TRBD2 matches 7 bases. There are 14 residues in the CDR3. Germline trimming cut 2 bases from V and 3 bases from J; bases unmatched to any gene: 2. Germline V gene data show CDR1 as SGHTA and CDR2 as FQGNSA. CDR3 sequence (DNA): TGTGCCAGCAGCTTATCCGGGGGGACAGATACGCAGTATTTT. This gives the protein CASSLSGGTDTQYF. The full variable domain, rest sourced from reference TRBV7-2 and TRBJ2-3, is GAGVSQSPSNKVTEKGKDVELRCDPISGHTALYWYRQSLGQGLEFLIYFQGNSAPDKSGLPSDRFSAERTGGSVSTLTIQRTQQEDSAVYLCASSLSGGTDTQYFGPGTRLTVL.

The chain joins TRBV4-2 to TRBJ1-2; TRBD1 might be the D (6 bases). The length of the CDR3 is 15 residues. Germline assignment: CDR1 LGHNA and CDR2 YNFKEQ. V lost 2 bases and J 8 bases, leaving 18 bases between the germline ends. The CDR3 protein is CASSQPEGGQSGYTF. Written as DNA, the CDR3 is TGTGCCAGCAGCCAACCCGAGGGGGGGCAGTCCGGCTACACCTTC.

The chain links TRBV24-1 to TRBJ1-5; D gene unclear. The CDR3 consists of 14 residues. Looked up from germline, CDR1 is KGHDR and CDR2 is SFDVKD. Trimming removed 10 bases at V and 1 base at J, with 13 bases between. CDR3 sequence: CATSGRKSNQPQHF. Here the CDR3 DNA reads TGTGCCACTTCGGGAAGGAAGAGCAATCAGCCCCAGCATTTT.

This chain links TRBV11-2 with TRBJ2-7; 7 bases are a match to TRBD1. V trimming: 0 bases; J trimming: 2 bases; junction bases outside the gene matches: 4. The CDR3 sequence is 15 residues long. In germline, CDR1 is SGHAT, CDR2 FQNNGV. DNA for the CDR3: TGTGCCAGCAGCTTAGAACAGGGGATTCCCTACGAGCAGTACTTC. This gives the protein CASSLEQGIPYEQYF.

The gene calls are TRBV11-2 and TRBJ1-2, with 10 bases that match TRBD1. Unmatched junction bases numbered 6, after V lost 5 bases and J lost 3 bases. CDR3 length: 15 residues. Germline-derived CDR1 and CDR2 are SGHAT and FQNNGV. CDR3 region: CASSPLGQGDYGYTF. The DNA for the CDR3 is TGTGCCAGCAGCCCCCTTGGACAGGGGGACTATGGCTACACCTTC. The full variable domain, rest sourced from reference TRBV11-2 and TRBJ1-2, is EAGVAQSPRYKIIEKRQSVAFWCNPISGHATLYWYQQILGQGPKLLIQFQNNGVVDDSQLPKDRFSAERLKGVDSTLKIQPAKLEDSAVYLCASSPLGQGDYGYTFGSGTRLTVV.

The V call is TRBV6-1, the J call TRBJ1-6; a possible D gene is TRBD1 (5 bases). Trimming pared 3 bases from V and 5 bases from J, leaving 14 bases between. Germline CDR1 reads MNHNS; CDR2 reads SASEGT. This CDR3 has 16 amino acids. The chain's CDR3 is CASSDDRSGNNSPLHF. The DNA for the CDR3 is TGTGCCAGCAGTGATGACAGAAGCGGGAATAATTCACCCCTCCACTTT.

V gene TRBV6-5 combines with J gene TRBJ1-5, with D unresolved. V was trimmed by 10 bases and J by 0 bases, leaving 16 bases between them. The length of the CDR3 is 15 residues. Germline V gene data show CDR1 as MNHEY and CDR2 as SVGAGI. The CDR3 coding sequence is TGTGCCACGAAAAGGACGGGAGATAGCAATCAGCCCCAGCATTTT. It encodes CATKRTGDSNQPQHF.

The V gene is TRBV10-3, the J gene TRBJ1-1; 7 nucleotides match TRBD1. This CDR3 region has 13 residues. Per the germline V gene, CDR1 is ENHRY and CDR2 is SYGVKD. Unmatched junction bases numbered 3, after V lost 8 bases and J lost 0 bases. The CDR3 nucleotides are TGTGCCATCCGACAGGGCCTGAACACTGAAGCTTTCTTT. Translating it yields CAIRQGLNTEAFF.

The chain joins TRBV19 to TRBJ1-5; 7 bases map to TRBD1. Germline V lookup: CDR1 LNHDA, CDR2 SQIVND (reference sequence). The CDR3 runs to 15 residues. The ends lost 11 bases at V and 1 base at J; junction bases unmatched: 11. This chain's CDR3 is CASNEDRRSNQPQHF. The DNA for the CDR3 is TGTGCCTCCAATGAGGACAGGAGGAGCAATCAGCCCCAGCATTTT.

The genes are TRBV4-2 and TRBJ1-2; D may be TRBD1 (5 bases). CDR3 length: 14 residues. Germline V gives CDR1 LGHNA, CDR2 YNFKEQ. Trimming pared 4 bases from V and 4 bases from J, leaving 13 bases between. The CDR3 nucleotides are TGTGCCAGCAGCCCCTCGGAGGGGTCCTATGGCTACACCTTC. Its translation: CASSPSEGSYGYTF.

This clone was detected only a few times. DNA of the CDR3: TGTGCCAGTAGTATCGCGTACGGGACAGGGACGTTAATGGAGGAAAAACTGTTTTTT. Protein sequence: CASSIAYGTGTLMEEKLFF. The chain combines TRBV19 with TRBJ1-4; the match to TRBD1 covers 9 bases. Germline-derived CDR1 and CDR2 are LNHDA and SQIVND (reference sequence). The CDR3 extends over 19 amino acids. Unmatched junction bases numbered 19, after V lost 3 bases and J lost 8 bases.

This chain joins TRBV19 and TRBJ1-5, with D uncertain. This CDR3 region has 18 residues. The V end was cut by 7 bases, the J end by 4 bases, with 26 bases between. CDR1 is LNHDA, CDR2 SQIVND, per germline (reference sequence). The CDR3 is CASTPSGGLRYPNQPQHF. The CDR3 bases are TGTGCCAGTACCCCGTCGGGTGGGTTGAGGTACCCAAATCAGCCCCAGCATTTT.

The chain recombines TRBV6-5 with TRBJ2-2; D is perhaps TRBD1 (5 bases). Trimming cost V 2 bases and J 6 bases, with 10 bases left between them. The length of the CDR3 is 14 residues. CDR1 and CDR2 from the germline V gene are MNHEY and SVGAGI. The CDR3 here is CASSYAQGPGELFF. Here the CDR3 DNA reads TGTGCCAGCAGTTACGCCCAGGGTCCCGGGGAGCTGTTTTTT.

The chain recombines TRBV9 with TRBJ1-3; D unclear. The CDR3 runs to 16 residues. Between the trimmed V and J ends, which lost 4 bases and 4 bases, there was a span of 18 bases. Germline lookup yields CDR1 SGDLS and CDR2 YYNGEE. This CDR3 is CASSPPGGGNGNTIYF. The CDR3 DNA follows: TGTGCCAGCAGCCCCCCCGGAGGAGGGAACGGAAACACCATATATTTT.

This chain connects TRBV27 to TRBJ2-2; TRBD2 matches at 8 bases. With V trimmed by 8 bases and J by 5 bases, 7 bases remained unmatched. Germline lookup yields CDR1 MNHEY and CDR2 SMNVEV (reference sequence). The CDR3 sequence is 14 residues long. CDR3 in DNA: TGTGCCAGCTCCTTCGGGGGGGGAACCGGGGAGCTGTTTTTT. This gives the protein CASSFGGGTGELFF.

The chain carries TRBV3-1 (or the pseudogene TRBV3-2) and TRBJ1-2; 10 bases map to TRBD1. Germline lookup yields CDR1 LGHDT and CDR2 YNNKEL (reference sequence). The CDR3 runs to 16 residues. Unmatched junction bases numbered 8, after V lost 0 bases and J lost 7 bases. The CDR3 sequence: CASSQEAGQGRSGYTF. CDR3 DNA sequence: TGTGCCAGCAGCCAAGAGGCGGGACAGGGGAGGTCTGGCTACACCTTC.